This is a list of T cell receptor beta chains from one sample in a study of T cell repertoires in cytomegalovirus infection. The antigens of these receptors remain unknown. TCRdb re-analysed the reads in MiXCR, keeping a single row per CDR3 protein. The sample has hundreds of thousands of distinct CDR3 sequences, around a third seen once. The source was cultured PBMCs, collected from culture after CMV antigen stimulation. These receptors all stem from a human donor in good health (CMV status not recorded). Some clones in this sample may be carry-over from other donors' samples. Both conserved end residues are part of each CDR3. The D gene is left open where the match is weak. Size is stated for part of the rows, as once, few or many counts, or as a class when the clone is expanded.

DNA	CDR3	J	V	size	D
TGTGCCAGCACCCAACTAGCGGGGGTTCGCAATGAGCAGTTCTTC	CASTQLAGVRNEQFF	TRBJ2-1	TRBV7-2	many	TRBD2
TGTGCCAGCAGCCCACGACTCGGACAGGCAAGGGATGGCTACACCTTC	CASSPRLGQARDGYTF	TRBJ1-2	TRBV7-9	NA	TRBD1
TGCAGTGCTAGTTCCGGGAGTAATGAGCAGTTCTTC	CSASSGSNEQFF	TRBJ2-1	TRBV20-1	NA	NA
TGTGCCAGCAGCTTACAGCCGCCAGGGGGAGAGACCCAGTACTTC	CASSLQPPGGETQYF	TRBJ2-5	TRBV7-6	few	TRBD1
TGCGCCAGCAGCCAAGCCACCCTTAACTACAATGAGCAGTTCTTC	CASSQATLNYNEQFF	TRBJ2-1	TRBV4-1	few	NA
TGTGCCGGGACTAGCGGGCCCAACGAGCAGTACTTC	CAGTSGPNEQYF	TRBJ2-7	TRBV6-6	few	TRBD2
TGTGCCAGTAGTATACGGCTCCTCACAGATACGCAGTATTTT	CASSIRLLTDTQYF	TRBJ2-3	TRBV19	few	NA
TGTGCCACCAGTGATGCGGGGGATTACTACTACGAGCAGTACTTC	CATSDAGDYYYEQYF	TRBJ2-7	TRBV10-3	NA	TRBD2
TGTGCCAGCAGCCGTGAGATCGGGACTTTGGAGACCCAGTACTTC	CASSREIGTLETQYF	TRBJ2-5	TRBV7-2	many	NA
TGTGCCAGCAGTGAGACTAGCGGGGGGGCCTACAATGAGCAGTTCTTC	CASSETSGGAYNEQFF	TRBJ2-1	TRBV6-1	many	TRBD2